Shown below are 21 T cell receptor beta chains from a single sample sequenced in a study of blood T cell repertoires in COVID-19. Here immunoSEQ multiplex PCR was the method, and the copy in TCRdb shows in-frame clones only, minus some. The sample consists of 150,000 to 200,000 clones, 70% to 85% of them appearing once. Sequenced input: peripheral blood. These TCRs come from a man of 80 years or more with COVID-19, enrolled during active disease.

This chain connects TRBV18 to TRBJ2-2; maybe TRBD2 (6 bases). The CDR3 spans 15 residues. The germline V gene encodes CDR1 KGHSH and CDR2 LQKENI. The germline V and J ends were trimmed by 2 bases and 4 bases, with 11 bases remaining between them. The CDR3 here is CASSPRPEGTGELFF. The CDR3 bases are TGTGCCAGCTCACCAAGGCCGGAGGGCACCGGGGAGCTGTTTTTT. The complete variable domain, with remaining parts taken from reference TRBV18 and TRBJ2-2, reads NAGVMQNPRHLVRRRGQEARLRCSPMKGHSHVYWYRQLPEEGLKFMVYLQKENIIDESGMPKERFSAEFPKEGPSILRIQQVVRGDSAAYFCASSPRPEGTGELFFGEGSRLTVL.

This clone was picked up a small number of times. This sequence joins TRBV3-1 (or the pseudogene TRBV3-2) and TRBJ1-2, with D possibly matching TRBD1 (6 bases). This CDR3 is built from 19 residues. V dropped 2 bases and J dropped 4 bases, with 26 bases sitting between them. CDR1 and CDR2 from the germline V gene are LGHDT and YNNKEL (reference sequence). DNA of the CDR3: TGTGCCAGCAGCCAACGACCCCGGGACACGTCCCCAGGTGGCTATGGCTACACCTTC. This gives the protein CASSQRPRDTSPGGYGYTF.

The chain employs TRBV5-4 and TRBJ1-1; 12 bases fit TRBD1. V lost 5 bases to trimming and J lost 0 bases; unmatched junction nucleotides: 5. This CDR3 spans 16 amino acids. Germline V gives CDR1 SGHNT, CDR2 YYREEE (reference sequence). The CDR3 is CASSPGTGGMNTEAFF. In DNA, the CDR3 is TGTGCCAGCAGTCCCGGGACAGGGGGCATGAACACTGAAGCTTTCTTT. The full variable domain, completed using reference TRBV5-4 and TRBJ1-1, is ETGVTQSPTHLIKTRGQQVTLRCSSQSGHNTVSWYQQALGQGPQFIFQYYREEENGRGNFPPRFSGLQFPNYSSELNVNALELDDSALYLCASSPGTGGMNTEAFFGQGTRLTVV.

The CDR3 loop is CASSLGGTAPQYF. As DNA, the CDR3 is TGTGCCAGCAGCTTAGGGGGGACAGCGCCACAGTACTTC. The chain couples TRBV7-2 to TRBJ2-5; 7 bases agree with TRBD1. The CDR3 sequence is 13 residues long. Germline CDR1 and CDR2: SGHTA and FQGNSA. With V trimmed by 1 base and J by 11 bases, 7 bases remained unmatched.

V gene TRBV19 combines with J gene TRBJ1-5; TRBD1 matches 10 bases. CDR1 LNHDA and CDR2 SQIVND come from the germline V gene (reference sequence). The CDR3 extends over 16 amino acids. Unmatched junction bases numbered 14, after V lost 5 bases and J lost 10 bases. CDR3 nucleotide sequence: TGTGCCAGTAGTTCCCACGGGACAGGGGCAATGAGTCCCCAGCATTTT. Translating it yields CASSSHGTGAMSPQHF.

This clone was observed once. The rearrangement links TRBV28 to TRBJ1-5; 10 bases are shared with TRBD1. Germline assignment: CDR1 MDHEN and CDR2 SYDVKM. V gave up 5 bases and J gave up 7 bases; unmatched junction bases: 5. The CDR3 has 14 amino acids. The CDR3 sequence: CASSPGQGDQPQHF. In DNA, the CDR3 is TGTGCCAGCAGTCCTGGACAGGGGGACCAGCCCCAGCATTTT.

The V gene is TRBV15, the J gene TRBJ1-2; a possible D gene is TRBD1 (5 bases). Germline V lookup: CDR1 LNHNV, CDR2 YYDKDF (reference sequence). The CDR3 spans 18 residues. Trimming left V 0 bases short and J 4 bases short, with 21 bases between. CDR3 loop: CATSRDYGDFLRGYGYTF. The CDR3, as DNA: TGTGCCACCAGCAGAGATTATGGGGACTTCCTCCGGGGCTATGGCTACACCTTC.

V usage is TRBV29-1 and J usage is TRBJ2-1; maybe TRBD2 (6 bases). CDR1 is SQVTM, CDR2 ANQGSEA, per germline. V lost 6 bases and J lost 0, with 15 bases in between. The CDR3 contains 15 residues. The CDR3 region has the DNA TGCAGCGTCCGGGACTCTTCGAGCTCCTACAATGAGCAGTTCTTC. This translates into CSVRDSSSSYNEQFF.

This clone occurred once. J is TRBJ1-1 and V is TRBV6-1; tentative D call: TRBD1 (6 bases). CDR1 and CDR2 (germline): MNHNS, SASEGT. The V and J ends lost 1 base and 0 bases respectively, with 9 bases between them. This CDR3 contains 15 residues. The CDR3 DNA reads as TGTGCCAGCAGTGAAGACAGGGCCTTGAACACTGAAGCTTTCTTT. As protein: CASSEDRALNTEAFF.

V usage is TRBV7-9 and J usage is TRBJ1-3, with D possibly being TRBD1 (5 bases). Looked up from germline, CDR1 is SEHNR and CDR2 is FQNEAQ (reference sequence). This CDR3 is built from 14 residues. V lost 5 bases and J lost 2, with 10 bases in between. The CDR3: CASSPDSTGNTIYF. The CDR3 DNA reads as TGTGCCAGCAGCCCCGACAGTACTGGAAACACCATATATTTT.

In this sample, this clone turned up once. The chain has TRBV5-1 and TRBJ2-7; 7 bases are shared with TRBD1. Germline assignment: CDR1 SGHRS and CDR2 YFSETQ. With V trimmed by 4 bases and J by 3 bases, 34 bases remained unmatched. CDR3 size: 23 residues. The CDR3 here is CASSLRDRSSSGQNSGKLYEQYF. CDR3 coding DNA: TGCGCCAGCAGCCTACGGGACAGAAGTAGCTCCGGACAGAATAGTGGGAAACTCTACGAGCAGTACTTC.

The chain links TRBV5-1 to TRBJ2-2, with 10 bases identical to TRBD1. The CDR3 totals 15 residues. Losses at the gene ends were 0 bases for V and 6 bases for J; bases not matched to a gene: 2. CDR1 and CDR2 from the germline V gene are SGHRS and YFSETQ. The CDR3 nucleotides are TGCGCCAGCAGCTTGGCCGGGACAGGGGCCGGGGAGCTGTTTTTT. Encoded protein: CASSLAGTGAGELFF. The variable domain in full, completed from reference TRBV5-1 and TRBJ2-2, reads KAGVTQTPRYLIKTRGQQVTLSCSPISGHRSVSWYQQTPGQGLQFLFEYFSETQRNKGNFPGRFSGRQFSNSRSEMNVSTLELGDSALYLCASSLAGTGAGELFFGEGSRLTVL.

Here the CDR3 reads CASSQDSSSYGYTF. DNA of the CDR3: TGCGCCAGCAGCCAAGATAGCAGTAGCTATGGCTACACCTTC. The chain joins TRBV4-1 to TRBJ1-2; D remains ambiguous. The CDR3 extends over 14 amino acids. Between the trimmed V and J ends, which lost 0 bases and 4 bases, there was a span of 9 bases. CDR1 MGHRA and CDR2 YSYEKL come from the germline V gene.

A note on this clone: Other nucleotide sequences from this sample produce the same CDR3. The gene calls are TRBV27 and TRBJ1-2, with TRBD1 matching over 7 bases. CDR3 length: 14 amino acids. Per germline, CDR1 MNHEY and CDR2 SMNVEV (reference sequence). Losses at the gene ends were 2 bases for V and 0 bases for J; bases not matched to a gene: 0. DNA for the CDR3: TGTGCCAGCAGTTTAACAGGGGCTAACTATGGCTACACCTTC. Residues: CASSLTGANYGYTF.

This clone was seen only once. The CDR3 sequence: CASSQGRGKGLTEAFF. The CDR3 DNA is TGTGCCAGCAGCCAAGGCAGGGGGAAAGGACTCACTGAAGCTTTCTTT. This chain links TRBV14 with TRBJ1-1; 7 nucleotides match TRBD1. Germline CDR1 and CDR2: SGHDN and FVKESK. The CDR3 is 16 residues long. J lost 4 bases, V lost 1 base, and 9 bases had no gene match.

The chain has TRBV4-1 and TRBJ1-1, with 8 nucleotides matching TRBD1. The CDR3 has 13 amino acids. Germline V gives CDR1 MGHRA, CDR2 YSYEKL. The junction had 4 bases not matched to a gene; V was cut back by 2 bases and J by 8 bases. The CDR3 sequence is CASSQWTGMEAFF. CDR3 nucleotide sequence: TGCGCCAGCAGCCAATGGACAGGGATGGAAGCTTTCTTT.

This rearrangement joins TRBV4-1 to TRBJ2-4, with D perhaps matching TRBD1 (6 bases). Trimming removed 0 bases from V and 9 bases from J, with 18 bases in between. The CDR3 loop spans 16 amino acids. Germline CDR1 is MGHRA and CDR2 is YSYEKL. The CDR3 here is CASSQERFGTGRIQYF. CDR3 in DNA: TGCGCCAGCAGCCAAGAACGGTTCGGCACAGGGCGCATTCAGTACTTC.

The gene calls are TRBV19 and TRBJ2-7; D is perhaps TRBD2 (5 bases). The V gene lost 5 bases and the J gene lost 4 bases, with 24 bases spanning the gap. The germline V gene encodes CDR1 LNHDA and CDR2 SQIVND (reference sequence). CDR3 length equals 17 residues. The CDR3, as DNA: TGTGCCAGTAGTTCCCAAGATCGGGGAAATGGCGGATACGAGCAGTACTTC. Its protein product is CASSSQDRGNGGYEQYF. Full variable domain (outside the CDR3, taken from reference TRBV19 and TRBJ2-7): DGGITQSPKYLFRKEGQNVTLSCEQNLNHDAMYWYRQDPGQGLRLIYYSQIVNDFQKGDIAEGYSVSREKKESFPLTVTSAQKNPTAFYLCASSSQDRGNGGYEQYFGPGTRLTVT.

V is TRBV4-2 and J is TRBJ2-1; 9 positions agree with TRBD1. The CDR3 sequence is 17 residues long. V lost 4 bases and J lost 6; bases outside the gene matches: 13. Germline loops: CDR1 LGHNA, CDR2 YNFKEQ. The CDR3 is CASSRSRDRGGGNEQFF. CDR3 nucleotides: TGTGCCAGCAGCCGGTCGAGAGACAGGGGGGGAGGCAATGAGCAGTTCTTC.

This clone was seen more than once but under ten times. The V gene is TRBV5-1, the J gene TRBJ2-3; 8 bases line up with TRBD1. The germline CDR1 and CDR2 sequences are SGHRS and YFSETQ. Germline trimming cut 0 bases from V and 7 bases from J; bases unmatched to any gene: 4. CDR3 size: 14 residues. The CDR3 region has the DNA TGCGCCAGCAGCTTGGGGCAGGGGGCAAATACGCAGTATTTT. Translating it yields CASSLGQGANTQYF.

The genes are TRBV4-3 and TRBJ1-4; no clear D. This CDR3 has 15 amino acids. Trimming stripped 4 bases from V and 5 bases from J, with 14 bases between. Germline V gives CDR1 LGHNA, CDR2 YSLEER. This CDR3 is CASSRGGERNEKLFF. CDR3 sequence (DNA): TGCGCCAGCAGCCGAGGCGGGGAGAGGAATGAAAAACTGTTTTTT.